The 14 T cell receptor beta chains reported below all come from one sample, sequenced in a study of T-cell memory formation after mild COVID-19 (dated by TCRdb to the early 2020s). The library was made by 5' RACE. Sequencing was performed on an Illumina NovaSeq 6000. TCRdb reprocessing: public reads trimmed at Q25 with fastp, clones called with MiXCR, in-frame beta chains kept. Identical CDR3 proteins give one entry, which carries the most common genes and DNA. Counted in this sample were 250,000 to 300,000 distinct CDR3 sequences; around 15% of them appeared once. The ten largest clones take up about a fifth of the sample. Material for sequencing was PBMCs or a T cell subset sorted from them (not recorded which). The receptors derive from a man aged 18-30 years who had mild COVID-19 (a few samples of this study predate the infection). The sample titles of this study are shuffled in the database, so cell type and time point are left out; the donor was told from shared clones.

This clonotype was observed a handful of times. The chain links TRBV3-1 to TRBJ1-1; D unclear. This CDR3 comprises 14 residues. The germline gives CDR1 LGHDT, CDR2 YNNKEL (reference sequence). V gave up 3 bases and J gave up 1 base, with 9 bases separating them. CDR3 nucleotides: TGTGCCAGCAGCCACTCTTACGCGAACACTGAAGCTTTCTTT. Amino acid sequence: CASSHSYANTEAFF.

This clonotype was observed a handful of times. The genes are TRBV4-3 and TRBJ1-6; D gene unclear. Per germline, CDR1 LGHNA and CDR2 YSLEER. The CDR3 consists of 16 residues. Trimming pared 9 bases from V and 10 bases from J, leaving 25 bases between. The CDR3 here is CASRENMGSFMSPLHF. In DNA, the CDR3 is TGCGCCAGTAGAGAAAACATGGGCAGTTTTATGTCACCCCTCCACTTT.

As to this clonotype: This sequence may be a read error, since a much larger clone differs from it by one base. This chain links TRBV12-3 or TRBV12-4 with TRBJ2-5; possibly TRBD1 or TRBD2 for D (5 bases each). V was cut by 11 bases and J by 0 bases, with 16 bases left in between. CDR3 length: 14 residues. In DNA form, the CDR3 reads TGTGCCGGCGCTAAGAGGGGCAACCAAGAGACCCAGTACTTC. As protein: CAGAKRGNQETQYF.

This clonotype was seen a handful of times. V is TRBV27 and J is TRBJ2-3; 11 bases map to TRBD2. Germline assignment: CDR1 MNHEY and CDR2 SMNVEV (reference sequence). CDR3 length equals 14 residues. V was clipped by 8 bases and J by 4 bases; unmatched bases: 5. CDR3 protein: CASRSGGASDTQYF. The CDR3 DNA follows: TGTGCCAGCCGTAGCGGGGGGGCTTCAGATACGCAGTATTTT.

In its sample, this clonotype was seen a few times. The CDR3: CAWRDAGAGTNEKLFF. CDR3 coding DNA: TGTGCCTGGAGGGACGCGGGCGCGGGGACTAATGAAAAACTGTTTTTT. The chain has TRBV30 and TRBJ1-4; unclear D gene. CDR3 length equals 16 residues. V dropped 3 bases and J dropped 2 bases, with 16 bases sitting between them. In germline, CDR1 is GTSNPN, CDR2 SVGIG (reference sequence).

This rearrangement joins TRBV5-5 to TRBJ1-1; TRBD1 is a possible D gene (6 bases). Trimming shortened V by 2 bases and J by 11 bases, and 19 bases separated the two germline ends. Looked up from germline, CDR1 is SGHKS and CDR2 is YYEKEE (reference sequence). This CDR3 spans 14 amino acids. Written as DNA, the CDR3 is TGTGCCAGCAGCTTCCCCAGCGGGGGCAGTGGGGCTTTCTTT. It specifies CASSFPSGGSGAFF.

This clonotype appeared a few times. This chain connects TRBV6-2 or TRBV6-3 to TRBJ1-1; 7 bases map to TRBD1. This CDR3 region has 13 residues. Germline V lookup: CDR1 MNHEY, CDR2 SVGEGT. V lost 6 bases, J lost 11 bases, and 12 bases stayed unmatched. CDR3 loop: CASRGTVTNQAFF. The CDR3 region has the DNA TGTGCCAGCAGGGGGACAGTAACAAATCAGGCTTTCTTT.

This clonotype was seen only a few times. The V call is TRBV6-5, the J call TRBJ2-1; 7 bases are a match to TRBD2. This CDR3 spans 15 amino acids. The germline CDR1 and CDR2 sequences are MNHEY and SVGAGI. V was clipped by 2 bases and J by 4 bases; unmatched bases: 5. The CDR3: CASSYGRGGYNEQFF. CDR3 nucleotides: TGTGCCAGCAGTTACGGTCGCGGGGGATACAATGAGCAGTTCTTC.

This clonotype was counted between two and nine times. This rearrangement joins TRBV5-1 to TRBJ2-1; TRBD2 might be the D (5 bases). The CDR3 is 12 amino acids. V lost 4 bases and J lost 4, with 6 bases in between. CDR1 is SGHRS, CDR2 YFSETQ, per germline. CDR3 DNA: TGCGCCAGCAGCGGGGAGTACAATGAGCAGTTCTTC. Its translation is CASSGEYNEQFF.

This chain links TRBV7-9 with TRBJ2-7; tentative D call: TRBD1 (6 bases). The germline V gene encodes CDR1 SEHNR and CDR2 FQNEAQ (reference sequence). The CDR3 is 14 amino acids. The V and J ends lost 5 bases and 2 bases respectively, with 13 bases between them. This CDR3 is CASSNTGITYEQYF. CDR3 DNA: TGTGCCAGCAGCAATACAGGGATCACCTACGAGCAGTACTTC.

This clonotype came up a few times. The V call is TRBV7-2, the J call TRBJ2-3; D remains ambiguous. Germline-derived CDR1 and CDR2 are SGHTA and FQGNSA. This CDR3 contains 15 residues. V lost 0 bases and J lost 0, with 7 bases in between. The CDR3 region is CASSLALGSTDTQYF. CDR3 DNA: TGTGCCAGCAGCTTAGCTCTCGGGAGCACAGATACGCAGTATTTT.

This clonotype was detected only a few times. The rearrangement links TRBV4-3 to TRBJ1-2; 10 bases agree with TRBD1. Germline CDR1 reads LGHNA; CDR2 reads YSLEER. This CDR3 has 17 amino acids. The junction had 12 bases not matched to a gene; V was cut back by 1 base and J by 7 bases. Here the CDR3 DNA reads TGCGCCAGCAGCCAAGGATCCGGGACAGGGGCGTCTGGTGGCTACACCTTC. Translation gives CASSQGSGTGASGGYTF.

This clonotype was counted a few times. The V and J genes are TRBV5-6 and TRBJ2-7; no clear D. The CDR3 totals 16 residues. Germline V lookup: CDR1 SGHDT, CDR2 YYEEEE. Trimming shortened V by 2 bases and J by 2 bases, and 17 bases separated the two germline ends. The CDR3 sequence: CASSFPKGVGTYEQYV. DNA for the CDR3: TGTGCCAGCAGCTTTCCTAAGGGTGTAGGGACCTACGAGCAGTACGTC.

This clonotype has only one observation. This sequence joins TRBV6-5 and TRBJ2-3, with D perhaps TRBD2 (6 bases). Germline CDR1 and CDR2: MNHEY and SVGAGI. CDR3 size: 13 residues. The V end was cut by 7 bases, the J end by 1 base, with 9 bases between. This CDR3 is CASTASGTDTQYF. CDR3 sequence (DNA): TGTGCCAGCACGGCTAGCGGCACAGATACGCAGTATTTT.